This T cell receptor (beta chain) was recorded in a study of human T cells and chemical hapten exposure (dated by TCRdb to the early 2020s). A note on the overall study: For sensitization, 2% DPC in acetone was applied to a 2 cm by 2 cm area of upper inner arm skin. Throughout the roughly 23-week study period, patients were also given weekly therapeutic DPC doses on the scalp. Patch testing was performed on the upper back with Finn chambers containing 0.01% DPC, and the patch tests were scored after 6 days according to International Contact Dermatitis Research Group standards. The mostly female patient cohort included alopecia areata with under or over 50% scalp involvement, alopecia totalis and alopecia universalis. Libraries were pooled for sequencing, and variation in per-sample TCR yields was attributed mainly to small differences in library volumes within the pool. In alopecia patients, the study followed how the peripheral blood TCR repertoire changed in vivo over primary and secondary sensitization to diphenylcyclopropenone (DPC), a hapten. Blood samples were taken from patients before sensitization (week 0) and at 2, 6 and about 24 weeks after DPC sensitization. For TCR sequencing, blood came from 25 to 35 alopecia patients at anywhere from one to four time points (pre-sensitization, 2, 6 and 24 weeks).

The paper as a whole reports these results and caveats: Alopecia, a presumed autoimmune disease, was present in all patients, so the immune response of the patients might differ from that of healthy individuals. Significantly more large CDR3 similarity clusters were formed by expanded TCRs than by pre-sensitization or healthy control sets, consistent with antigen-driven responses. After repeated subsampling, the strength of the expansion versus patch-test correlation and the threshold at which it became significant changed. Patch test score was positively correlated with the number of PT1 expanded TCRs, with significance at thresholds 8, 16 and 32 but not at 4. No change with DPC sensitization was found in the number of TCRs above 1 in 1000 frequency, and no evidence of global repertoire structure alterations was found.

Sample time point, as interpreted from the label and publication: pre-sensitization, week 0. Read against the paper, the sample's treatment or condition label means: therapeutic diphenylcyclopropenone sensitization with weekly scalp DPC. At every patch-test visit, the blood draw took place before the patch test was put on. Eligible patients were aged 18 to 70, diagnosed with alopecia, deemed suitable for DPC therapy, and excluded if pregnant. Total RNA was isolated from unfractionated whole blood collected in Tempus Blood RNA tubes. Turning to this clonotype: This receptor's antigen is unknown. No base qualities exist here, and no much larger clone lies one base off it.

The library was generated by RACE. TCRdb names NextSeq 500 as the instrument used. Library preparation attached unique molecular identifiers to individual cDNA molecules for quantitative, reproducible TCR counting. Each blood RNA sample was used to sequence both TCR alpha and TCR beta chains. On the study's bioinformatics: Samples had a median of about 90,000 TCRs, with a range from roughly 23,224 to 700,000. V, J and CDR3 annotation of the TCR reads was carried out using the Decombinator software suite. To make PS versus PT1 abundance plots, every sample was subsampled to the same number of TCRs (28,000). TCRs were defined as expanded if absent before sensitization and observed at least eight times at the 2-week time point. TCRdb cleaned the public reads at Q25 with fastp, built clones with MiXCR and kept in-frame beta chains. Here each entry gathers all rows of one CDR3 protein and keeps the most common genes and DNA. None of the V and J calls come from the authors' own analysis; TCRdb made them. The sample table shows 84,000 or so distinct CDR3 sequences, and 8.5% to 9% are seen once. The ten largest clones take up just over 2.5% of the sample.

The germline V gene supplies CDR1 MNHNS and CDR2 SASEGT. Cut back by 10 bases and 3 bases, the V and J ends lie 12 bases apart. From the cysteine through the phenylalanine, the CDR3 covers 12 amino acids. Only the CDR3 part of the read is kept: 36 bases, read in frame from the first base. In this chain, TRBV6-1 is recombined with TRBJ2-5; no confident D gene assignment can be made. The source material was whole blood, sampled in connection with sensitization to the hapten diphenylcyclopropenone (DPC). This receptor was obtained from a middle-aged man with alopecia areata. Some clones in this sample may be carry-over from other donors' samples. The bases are TGTGCCACCAAGGGAAGTAAAGAGACCCAGTACTTC. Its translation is CATKGSKETQYF.